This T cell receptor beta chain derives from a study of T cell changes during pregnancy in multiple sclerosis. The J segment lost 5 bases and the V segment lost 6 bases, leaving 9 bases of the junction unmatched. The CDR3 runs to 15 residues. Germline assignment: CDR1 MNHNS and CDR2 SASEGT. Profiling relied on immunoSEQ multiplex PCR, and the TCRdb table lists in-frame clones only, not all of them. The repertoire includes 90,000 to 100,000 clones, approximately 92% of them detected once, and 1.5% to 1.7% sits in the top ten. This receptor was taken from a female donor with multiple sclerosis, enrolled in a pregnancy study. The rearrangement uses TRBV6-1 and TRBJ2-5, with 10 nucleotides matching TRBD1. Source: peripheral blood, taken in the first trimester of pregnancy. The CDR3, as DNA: TGTGCCAGCAGCGGGGACAGGGGACGTCCGGAGACCCAGTACTTC. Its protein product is CASSGDRGRPETQYF.